Listed here are 12 T cell receptor beta chains from one sample, sequenced in a study of radiotherapy plus CTLA-4 blockade in lung cancer. Profiled with immunoSEQ multiplex PCR; TCRdb holds only in-frame clones, not every one. The sample shows approximately 94,000 clones, roughly four fifths of them seen only once. The material sequenced was peripheral blood, taken from a patient treated with radiotherapy plus ipilimumab. The receptors stem from a human donor with non-small cell lung cancer that progressed on radiotherapy plus ipilimumab.

This sequence joins TRBV27 and TRBJ2-7; D is uncertain. There are 13 residues in the CDR3. V dropped 2 bases and J dropped 3 bases, with 8 bases sitting between them. Per the germline V gene, CDR1 is MNHEY and CDR2 is SMNVEV (reference sequence). The chain's CDR3 is CASSLIPGYEQYV. The CDR3 coding sequence is TGTGCCAGCAGTTTAATCCCTGGCTACGAGCAGTACGTC.

The rearrangement uses TRBV19 and TRBJ2-1; D assignment may be TRBD1 or TRBD2 (6 bases each). Trimming took 8 bases from V and 7 from J, leaving 21 bases between them. The CDR3 has 15 residues. Germline V gene sequence: CDR1 LNHDA, CDR2 SQIVND (reference sequence). CDR3 residues: CASDMGAGRSNEQFF. In DNA form, the CDR3 reads TGTGCCAGTGACATGGGGGCAGGGAGGTCGAATGAGCAGTTCTTC.

J is TRBJ2-5 and V is TRBV5-4, with a tentative D call TRBD1 (5 bases). This CDR3 is built from 14 residues. V lost 0 bases and J 2 bases, leaving 8 bases between the germline ends. Germline V gene lookup returns CDR1 SGHNT and CDR2 YYREEE (reference sequence). Written as DNA, the CDR3 is TGTGCCAGCAGCTTGGAACAGGAACAAGAGACCCAGTACTTC. Its protein product is CASSLEQEQETQYF.

This clone has more than one count but fewer than ten. The V and J genes are TRBV7-9 and TRBJ1-4; 8 positions match TRBD1. J lost 4 bases, V lost 5 bases, and 6 bases had no gene match. The V gene's germline CDR1 is SEHNR and CDR2 FQNEAQ (reference sequence). This CDR3 has 15 residues. The CDR3 reads CASSPGQGNNEKLFF. For the CDR3, the DNA is TGTGCCAGCAGCCCCGGACAGGGCAATAATGAAAAACTGTTTTTT.

The chain has TRBV19 and TRBJ2-6; TRBD1 is a possible D gene (5 bases). Trimming took 3 bases from V and 4 from J, leaving 19 bases between them. The CDR3 is 18 residues long. CDR1 and CDR2 from the germline V gene are LNHDA and SQIVND (reference sequence). The CDR3 protein is CASSISRLRGAGANVLTF. CDR3 DNA sequence: TGTGCCAGTAGTATTTCGAGGCTAAGGGGCGCAGGGGCCAACGTCCTGACTTTC.

The chain carries TRBV6-1 and TRBJ1-2; 7 nucleotides align to TRBD1. This CDR3 contains 13 residues. CDR1 is MNHNS, CDR2 SASEGT, per germline. Trimming took 4 bases from V and 5 from J; bases not matched to a gene: 4. The CDR3 nucleotides read TGTGCCAGCAGTGGGGGACAGCTATATGGCTACACCTTC. Protein: CASSGGQLYGYTF.

CDR3 nucleotide sequence: TGCGCCAGCAGCCTATTACCGACAGTCTCCACAGATACGCAGTATTTT. Its translation is CASSLLPTVSTDTQYF. This chain links TRBV4-1 with TRBJ2-3, with D tentatively TRBD1 (5 bases). The CDR3 sequence is 16 residues long. Germline CDR1 reads MGHRA; CDR2 reads YSYEKL. V lost 4 bases to trimming and J lost 2 bases, with 16 bases between them.

The genes are TRBV6-6 and TRBJ1-5; a possible D gene is TRBD1 (5 bases). The CDR3 is 15 residues long. Germline CDR1 and CDR2: MNHNY and SVGAGI (reference sequence). The ends were cut back, 2 bases at V and 5 bases at J, with 13 bases in the middle. As DNA, the CDR3 is TGTGCCAGCAGTTACGAGGGGAACGGCGATCAGCCCCAGCATTTT. This sequence encodes CASSYEGNGDQPQHF.

The chain uses TRBV7-2 and TRBJ1-2; D is uncertain. This CDR3 spans 13 amino acids. Germline V CDR1 and CDR2: SGHTA, FQGNSA. V was clipped by 2 bases and J by 0 bases, with 4 bases between them. CDR3 protein: CASSLPANYGYTF. CDR3 coding DNA: TGTGCCAGCAGCTTACCAGCTAACTATGGCTACACCTTC.

This rearrangement joins TRBV6-4 to TRBJ2-7; maybe TRBD1 (6 bases). The V gene lost 4 bases and the J gene lost 2 bases, with 12 bases spanning the gap. In germline, CDR1 is MRHNA, CDR2 SNTAGT. CDR3 length: 14 residues. The CDR3 spells CASSGGHPAYEQYV. The CDR3 bases are TGTGCCAGCAGTGGGGGACATCCTGCCTACGAGCAGTACGTC.

The V and J genes are TRBV2 and TRBJ2-1, with 10 bases identical to TRBD2. CDR3 length: 18 residues. J gave up 6 bases and V 5 bases, and 16 bases lay outside the gene matches. Per germline, CDR1 SNHLY and CDR2 FYNNEI. As DNA, the CDR3 is TGTGCCAGCAGTCCCCTGGTCCCTAGCGGGAGTCCAGGCAATGAGCAGTTCTTC. It translates to CASSPLVPSGSPGNEQFF.

This clone was counted between two and nine times. J is TRBJ1-2 and V is TRBV19, with D possibly TRBD1 on 5 matching bases. CDR3 size: 14 residues. Germline-derived CDR1 and CDR2 are LNHDA and SQIVND (reference sequence). V lost 5 bases, J lost 4 bases, and 14 bases lay in between. The CDR3 bases are TGTGCCAGTAGTCTCCAACAGGTTGGCTATGGCTACACCTTC. Amino acids: CASSLQQVGYGYTF.